These 20 T cell receptor beta chains were sequenced from one sample in a study of OX40 agonist ivuxolimab in advanced cancers. The data were produced by immunoSEQ multiplex PCR, yet TCRdb's version contains in-frame clones alone and is incomplete. This table holds 85,000 to 130,000 clones, 75% to 95% found once. The material was CD4+ or CD8+ T cells sorted from blood, obtained in a trial of the OX40 agonist ivuxolimab. These receptors were collected from an adult with an advanced solid tumor such as melanoma, head and neck, liver or kidney cancer.

This chain uses TRBV6-4 with TRBJ1-1; no clear D gene. The CDR3 totals 14 residues. The germline CDR1 and CDR2 sequences are MRHNA and SNTAGT. The V end was cut by 7 bases, the J end by 0 bases, with 12 bases between. CDR3 loop: CASTPWILNTEAFF. In nucleotides, the CDR3 is TGTGCCAGCACCCCATGGATTTTGAACACTGAAGCTTTCTTT.

The V call is TRBV11-3, the J call TRBJ2-2, with D perhaps matching TRBD1 (5 bases). CDR3 length: 17 amino acids. The germline V gene has CDR1 SGHNT and CDR2 YENEEA. Deletions cut 4 bases from V and 1 base from J, with 16 bases between. CDR3 protein: CASSSRPSQGNTGELFF. CDR3 nucleotide sequence: TGTGCCAGCAGCTCGCGCCCGAGTCAGGGGAACACCGGGGAGCTGTTTTTT.

The chain uses TRBV28 and TRBJ1-4, with 9 positions matching TRBD1. The V gene's germline CDR1 is MDHEN and CDR2 SYDVKM. After removal of 5 bases from V and 8 bases from J, the junction contained 9 bases not matched to a gene. The CDR3 consists of 15 residues. The CDR3 reads CASSLPGTGKEKLFF. The CDR3 coding sequence is TGTGCCAGCAGTCTCCCCGGGACAGGGAAAGAAAAACTGTTTTTT.

A note on this clone: Distinct nucleotide sequences in the sample also encode this CDR3. The chain joins TRBV28 to TRBJ1-4; D is undetermined. CDR1 and CDR2 from the germline V gene are MDHEN and SYDVKM. This CDR3 is built from 12 residues. The ends were cut back, 6 bases at V and 4 bases at J, with 6 bases in the middle. CDR3 sequence (DNA): TGTGCCAGCAGGGGTGATAATGAAAAACTGTTTTTT. Its protein product is CASRGDNEKLFF.

This rearrangement joins TRBV18 to TRBJ2-7; 8 bases are a match to TRBD2. The ends lost 0 bases at V and 1 base at J; junction bases unmatched: 2. Germline values: CDR1 KGHSH, CDR2 LQKENI. The CDR3 loop spans 15 amino acids. The CDR3 coding sequence is TGTGCCAGCTCACCACCTAGCGGGGTTTCCTACGAGCAGTACTTC. Amino acids: CASSPPSGVSYEQYF.

The V call is TRBV11-2, the J call TRBJ1-2; unclear D gene. The CDR3 spans 15 residues. The germline V and J ends were trimmed by 2 bases and 0 bases, with 10 bases remaining between them. The germline gives CDR1 SGHAT, CDR2 FQNNGV. CDR3 in amino acids: CASSLMGTSNYGYTF. Here the CDR3 DNA reads TGTGCCAGCAGCTTAATGGGAACCTCTAACTATGGCTACACCTTC.

The chain employs TRBV28 and TRBJ1-1, with a weak D call TRBD1 (5 bases). The ends were cut back, 5 bases at V and 0 bases at J, with 13 bases in the middle. Per the germline V gene, CDR1 is MDHEN and CDR2 is SYDVKM. CDR3 length: 15 amino acids. CDR3 amino acids: CASSPGTAMNTEAFF. DNA for the CDR3: TGTGCCAGCAGTCCTGGGACGGCCATGAACACTGAAGCTTTCTTT.

The chain is built from TRBV10-3 and TRBJ1-6; a possible D gene is TRBD1 (6 bases). Trimming removed 6 bases from V and 8 bases from J, with 14 bases in between. The CDR3 is 14 residues long. From germline, CDR1 is ENHRY and CDR2 SYGVKD. The CDR3: CAISSGERYSPLHF. DNA of the CDR3: TGTGCCATCAGCTCAGGGGAGCGTTATTCACCCCTCCACTTT.

This chain's CDR3 is CASKLGNNQPQHF. DNA of the CDR3: TGTGCCAGCAAGCTGGGGAACAATCAGCCCCAGCATTTT. The rearrangement joins TRBV6-1 to TRBJ1-5; D ambiguous. V was shortened by 7 bases and J by 3 bases, with 10 bases between the two germline ends. CDR3 length equals 13 residues. CDR1 and CDR2 (germline): MNHNS, SASEGT.

The chain is built from TRBV6-6 and TRBJ2-1; no clear D. Looked up from germline, CDR1 is MNHNY and CDR2 is SVGAGI (reference sequence). Trimming pared 0 bases from V and 7 bases from J, leaving 7 bases between. The CDR3 extends over 13 amino acids. The DNA of the CDR3 is TGTGCCAGCAGTTACTCGGAGTCGAATGAGCAGTTCTTC. Its translation is CASSYSESNEQFF.

This clone was picked up one time. The chain uses TRBV27 and TRBJ1-1; D remains ambiguous. CDR1 MNHEY and CDR2 SMNVEV come from the germline V gene (reference sequence). Between the trimmed V and J ends, which lost 3 bases and 0 bases, there was a span of 11 bases. This CDR3 region has 15 residues. The CDR3 sequence is CASSFQPLVNTEAFF. In nucleotides, the CDR3 is TGTGCCAGCAGTTTCCAACCTCTTGTGAACACTGAAGCTTTCTTT.

V is TRBV6-1 and J is TRBJ2-7, with a tentative D call TRBD1 (5 bases). This CDR3 has 14 residues. Trimming cost V 6 bases and J 5 bases, with 17 bases left between them. Germline V gene sequence: CDR1 MNHNS, CDR2 SASEGT. The chain's CDR3 is CASRSWKGKNEQYF. The CDR3 DNA is TGTGCCAGCAGGAGTTGGAAGGGGAAAAACGAGCAGTACTTC.

CDR3 sequence reads: CASSSPGTGLNTEAFF. The CDR3, as DNA: TGTGCCAGCAGTTCACCCGGGACAGGGCTGAACACTGAAGCTTTCTTT. The chain uses TRBV28 and TRBJ1-1; TRBD1 matches 9 bases. The CDR3 contains 16 residues. Germline V gene lookup returns CDR1 MDHEN and CDR2 SYDVKM. V dropped 4 bases and J dropped 0; count of bases not matched to a gene: 6.

The rearrangement links TRBV7-2 to TRBJ1-1; D unclear. The CDR3 consists of 13 residues. With 6 bases removed from V and 3 bases from J, the gap between germline ends came to 11 bases. Germline loops: CDR1 SGHTA, CDR2 FQGNSA. Here the CDR3 DNA reads TGTGCCAGCAGGCCTTTTACGGACACTGAAGCTTTCTTT. Translating gives CASRPFTDTEAFF.

This clone has only a few counts. J is TRBJ1-2 and V is TRBV7-9; the match to TRBD1 covers 8 bases. The V gene's germline CDR1 is SEHNR and CDR2 FQNEAQ (reference sequence). The V and J ends lost 5 bases and 2 bases, in that order; junction bases with no gene match: 4. This CDR3 has 14 residues. CDR3 amino acids: CASSLRDRNYGYTF. The DNA for the CDR3 is TGTGCCAGCAGCCTAAGGGACAGGAACTATGGCTACACCTTC.

The chain has TRBV5-4 and TRBJ1-4; 7 bases agree with TRBD1. The CDR3 consists of 17 residues. The J segment lost 8 bases and the V segment lost 3 bases, leaving 16 bases of the junction unmatched. Germline V gene lookup returns CDR1 SGHNT and CDR2 YYREEE (reference sequence). The CDR3 DNA is TGTGCCAGCAGCTCCGCGACAGGGCGGCTTTCGGGCGAAAAACTGTTTTTT. Residues: CASSSATGRLSGEKLFF. Supplemented by reference TRBV5-4 and TRBJ1-4, the full variable domain reads ETGVTQSPTHLIKTRGQQVTLRCSSQSGHNTVSWYQQALGQGPQFIFQYYREEENGRGNFPPRFSGLQFPNYSSELNVNALELDDSALYLCASSSATGRLSGEKLFFGSGTQLSVL.

J is TRBJ2-2 and V is TRBV5-4, with a possible D match to TRBD1 (6 bases). V lost 0 bases, J lost 4 bases, and 13 bases lay in between. The CDR3 totals 16 residues. Germline values: CDR1 SGHNT, CDR2 YYREEE (reference sequence). The CDR3 here is CASSLGAGTSTGELFF. CDR3 coding DNA: TGTGCCAGCAGCTTGGGTGCCGGGACAAGCACCGGGGAGCTGTTTTTT.

V is TRBV6-5 and J is TRBJ1-1, with D hard to call. This CDR3 contains 13 residues. The germline V gene encodes CDR1 MNHEY and CDR2 SVGAGI. Trimming took off 5 bases at V and 4 bases at J, with 11 bases between the two ends. This CDR3 reads CASSTTEGTEAFF. CDR3 coding DNA: TGTGCCAGCAGTACGACGGAAGGCACTGAAGCTTTCTTT.

The chain employs TRBV18 and TRBJ2-5; 10 bases are shared with TRBD1. From germline, CDR1 is KGHSH and CDR2 LQKENI. The CDR3 runs 16 residues. V gave up 3 bases and J gave up 2 bases; unmatched junction bases: 6. DNA for the CDR3: TGTGCCAGCTCACCCCGGACAGGGGGTAATCAAGAGACCCAGTACTTC. Its translation is CASSPRTGGNQETQYF. The whole variable domain, remainder taken from reference TRBV18 and TRBJ2-5, is NAGVMQNPRHLVRRRGQEARLRCSPMKGHSHVYWYRQLPEEGLKFMVYLQKENIIDESGMPKERFSAEFPKEGPSILRIQQVVRGDSAAYFCASSPRTGGNQETQYFGPGTRLLVL.

The V and J genes are TRBV19 and TRBJ1-4; D not certain. CDR1 and CDR2 from the germline V gene are LNHDA and SQIVND (reference sequence). V lost 4 bases and J lost 5, with 8 bases in between. The CDR3 has 13 amino acids. The CDR3 DNA sequence: TGTGCCAGTAGTAAACGGATAAATGAAAAACTGTTTTTT. It yields the protein CASSKRINEKLFF.